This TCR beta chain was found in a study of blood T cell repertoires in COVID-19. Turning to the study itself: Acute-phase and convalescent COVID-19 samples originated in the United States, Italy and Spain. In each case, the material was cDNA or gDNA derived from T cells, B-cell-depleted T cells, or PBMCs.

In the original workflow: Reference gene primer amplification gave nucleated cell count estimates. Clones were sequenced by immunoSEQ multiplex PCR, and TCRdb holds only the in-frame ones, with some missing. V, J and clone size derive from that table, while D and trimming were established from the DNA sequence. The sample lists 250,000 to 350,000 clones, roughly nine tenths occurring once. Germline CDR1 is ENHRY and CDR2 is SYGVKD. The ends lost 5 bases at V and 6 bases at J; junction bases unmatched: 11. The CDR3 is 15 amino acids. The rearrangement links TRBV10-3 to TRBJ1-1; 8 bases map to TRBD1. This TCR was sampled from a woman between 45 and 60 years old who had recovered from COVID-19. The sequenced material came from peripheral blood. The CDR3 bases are TGTGCCATCAGTACCAGGGGGCCCTACGAACCTGAAGCTTTCTTT. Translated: CAISTRGPYEPEAFF.